This entry lists 7 T cell receptor beta chains sequenced from one sample in a study of T cells after yellow fever vaccination. Each CDR3 protein is one row after TCRdb ran MiXCR on the 5' RACE reads. The table lists tens of thousands of distinct CDR3 sequences, roughly 7.4% of them singletons, with around a third in the top ten. The sequenced sample was CD8+ T cells sorted from PBMCs, obtained more than 4 days after the first yellow fever vaccination. These receptors came from a man younger than 35 who received the YFV17D yellow fever vaccine.

This clonotype was found many times. The chain has TRBV4-3 and TRBJ2-3; TRBD1 might be the D (6 bases). The V end lost 3 bases, the J end lost 6 bases, and 22 bases lay between the germline ends. Germline-derived CDR1 and CDR2 are LGHNA and YSLEER. CDR3 size: 17 residues. CDR3 residues: CASSQERQVWMMDTQYF. CDR3 sequence (DNA): TGCGCCAGCAGCCAGGAGAGACAGGTTTGGATGATGGATACGCAGTATTTT.

Regarding this clonotype: Being one base from a much bigger clone, this may be a read error. This chain joins TRBV7-8 and TRBJ2-1; D is unresolved. Looked up from germline, CDR1 is SGHVS and CDR2 is FQNEAQ. This CDR3 comprises 11 residues. CDR3 loop: CAISLVGEQFF. CDR3 nucleotide sequence: TGTGCCATCAGCTTAGTTGGAGAGCAGTTCTTC.

Worth noting for this clonotype: The junction departs from the called germline gene at one end, perhaps through a read error. V usage is TRBV7-7 and J usage is TRBJ2-3; D unclear. Germline V CDR1 and CDR2: SSHAT, FNYEAQ (reference sequence). CDR3 size: 13 residues. CDR3 bases: TGTGCTAGCAGCTTAACAGATTCAGATACGCAGTATTTT. Protein: CASSLTDSDTQYF. The full variable domain, completed using reference TRBV7-7 and TRBJ2-3, is GAGVSQSPRYKVTKRGQDVTLRCDPISSHATLYWYQQALGQGPEFLTYFNYEAQPDKSGLPSDRFSAERPEGSISTLTIQRTEQRDSAMYRCASSLTDSDTQYFGPGTRLTVL.

The chain couples TRBV6-2 or TRBV6-3 to TRBJ2-2, with 9 bases that match TRBD1. Germline CDR1 MNHEY, CDR2 SVGEGT. CDR3 length: 14 amino acids. V shed 7 bases, J shed 5 bases, and the junction held 5 bases outside the gene matches. In nucleotides, the CDR3 is TGTGCCAGCAAAACAGGGGGCCGAACCGGGGAGCTGTTTTTT. Translation: CASKTGGRTGELFF.

The CDR3 spells CASSIGEGLSTDTQYF. The DNA of the CDR3 is TGTGCCAGTAGTATAGGAGAGGGCCTTAGCACAGATACGCAGTATTTT. The V call is TRBV19, the J call TRBJ2-3; D may be TRBD2 (5 bases). The germline CDR1 and CDR2 sequences are LNHDA and SQIVND (reference sequence). This CDR3 comprises 16 residues. V lost 1 base and J lost 0, with 11 bases in between.

This chain uses TRBV7-9 with TRBJ2-7; 7 nucleotides align to TRBD2. Trimming at V came to 3 bases and at J to 0 bases, leaving 5 bases not matched to a gene. Germline V CDR1 and CDR2: SEHNR, FQNEAQ (reference sequence). The CDR3 length is 15 residues. The CDR3 nucleotides read TGTGCCAGCAGCTTCGGCGGGGGTCCCTCCTACGAGCAGTACTTC. Translated, it gives CASSFGGGPSYEQYF.

This clonotype was seen repeatedly, ten times or more. This chain uses TRBV29-1 with TRBJ2-1; D might be TRBD1 or TRBD2, each matching 6 bases. This CDR3 is 15 amino acids long. Germline V gives CDR1 SQVTM, CDR2 ANQGSEA. V was pared by 4 bases and J by 3 bases, with 16 bases between. The CDR3 nucleotides are TGCAGCGTTGGAAGTTCCGGGGGCTACTACAATGAGCAGTTCTTC. Its translation is CSVGSSGGYYNEQFF.